These T cell receptor beta chains were read from a single sample in a study of blood T cell repertoires in COVID-19. Only in-frame clones appear in the TCRdb table, and some are missing; sequencing was by immunoSEQ multiplex PCR. Altogether around 170,000 clones are present, about 74% being singletons, with the ten largest covering around 3%. Input material: peripheral blood. These receptors came from a woman older than 75 with acute or convalescent COVID-19. The conserved cysteine and the conserved F or W are not part of the CDR3 here.

J gene	V gene	CDR3 protein
TRBJ2-7	TRBV28	ASSSAFGLTTGGLYEQY
TRBJ1-1	TRBV3-1/TRBV3-2	ASSQRGGVNTEAF
TRBJ2-7	TRBV7-8	ASSRDRGSYEQY
TRBJ2-1	TRBV19	ASSISGGTHRRYNEQF
TRBJ2-1	TRBV7-2	ASSLGTSGASSYNEQF
TRBJ1-5	TRBV2	ASRSGAGEQPQH
TRBJ1-2	TRBV24-1	ATSDPGQGETNYGYT
TRBJ1-3	TRBV7-3	ASSFSGEGSGNTIY
TRBJ1-5	TRBV19	ASSTTGGNQPQH
TRBJ1-1	TRBV5-1	ASSSDRGAF
TRBJ2-7	TRBV29-1	SVVGQGSSGGGLYEQY
TRBJ2-5	TRBV5-1	ASSLNPAGETQY
TRBJ2-1	TRBV28	VTSGSPYNEQF
TRBJ1-6	TRBV7-2	ASSLDLVTRNSPLH
TRBJ2-7	TRBV5-1	ASSWGTGGDEQY
TRBJ2-1	TRBV12-5	ASGLSRGDRAPEDNEQF
TRBJ1-5	TRBV28	ASSRLGATNQPQH
TRBJ1-1	TRBV5-4	ASSLAGLTGMNTEAF
TRBJ2-7	TRBV3-1/TRBV3-2	ASSGRDLTYEQY
TRBJ1-1	TRBV9	ASSVGTGNTEAF
TRBJ2-5	TRBV5-1	ASSPGLQETQY
TRBJ2-2	TRBV6-1	ASSEIRATGELF
TRBJ1-1	TRBV7-2	ASSVQGFDTEAF
TRBJ1-1	TRBV7-9	ASRSQGDTEAF
TRBJ1-5	TRBV7-9	ASSQAGGLNQPQH
TRBJ1-1	TRBV7-9	ASSLAGDTEAF
TRBJ2-1	TRBV6-6	ASRPGQGRDNEQF
TRBJ2-7	TRBV4-1	ASSSVPRVSEQY
TRBJ2-1	TRBV11-3	ASSLVTGGIGEQF
TRBJ2-7	TRBV6-6	ASNSNSYEQY
TRBJ1-2	TRBV4-2	ASSQTDRAGGYT
TRBJ1-2	TRBV30	AWTGLNYGYT
TRBJ2-7	TRBV9	ASSPGASGSSYEQY
TRBJ2-7	TRBV19	ASSMRLPAYEQY
TRBJ2-3	TRBV29-1	SVEASAATDTQY
TRBJ2-1	TRBV5-6	ASRQGAGGRRDNEQF
TRBJ2-5	TRBV24-1	ATGEGETQY
TRBJ2-5	TRBV27	ASSLRQGETQY
TRBJ1-6	TRBV5-4	ASSLDRVNSPLH
TRBJ2-5	TRBV27	ASSSSPAGGQETQY
TRBJ2-5	TRBV5-1	ASSPTGLQETQY